These T cell receptor beta chains were read from a single sample in a study of cytotoxic CD8 clonotypes in ibrutinib-treated CLL. TCRdb keeps only in-frame clones here, not all; method: immunoSEQ multiplex PCR. The profile shows about 120,000 clones, 80% to 90% of them singletons. Material: PBMCs, obtained after 24 months of ibrutinib treatment. The receptor source for this set is a human donor with chronic lymphocytic leukemia. CDR3s include the opening cysteine and the closing phenylalanine or tryptophan. The D gene is left open where the match is weak. Not every row has a clone size; where given, it reads once, few, many or a size class.

TRBD1,15,TRBV9,few,TRBJ1-5,TGTGCCAGCAGCGTTTCCGGACAGGGCGGTCAGCCCCAGCATTTT,CASSVSGQGGQPQHF
-,14,TRBV7-2,once,TRBJ1-5,TGTGCCAGCAGCTTTAGAGAGGGGAATCAGCCCCAGCATTTT,CASSFREGNQPQHF
-,14,TRBV9,-,TRBJ1-4,TGTGCCAGTGCCCGGGGGGATCTGAATGAAAAACTGTTTTTT,CASARGDLNEKLFF
-,14,TRBV5-4,-,TRBJ2-2,TGTGCCAGCAGCACCCGTACGAACACCGGGGAGCTGTTTTTT,CASSTRTNTGELFF
-,15,TRBV11-2,-,TRBJ2-7,TGTGCCAGCAGCTTAATGTTCGGGACGATCTACGAGCAGTACTTC,CASSLMFGTIYEQYF
-,13,TRBV27,-,TRBJ2-1,TGTGCCAGCAGTTCTCGACAAGTCGATCCGGGGGTCTTC,CASSSRQVDPGVF
-,14,TRBV28,-,TRBJ2-3,TGTGCCAGCAGGCCCGCAAGTAGGGAAGATACGCAGTATTTT,CASRPASREDTQYF
TRBD1,15,TRBV19,-,TRBJ2-7,TGTGCCAGTAGTAACCGGGACAGGGGGCTCGGCGAGCAGTACTTC,CASSNRDRGLGEQYF
-,14,TRBV5-5,-,TRBJ2-7,TGTGCCAGCAGCTTGGACGGACAACTCTACGAGCAGTACTTC,CASSLDGQLYEQYF
-,13,TRBV28,once,TRBJ2-1,TGTGCCAGCAGCCTCAGGGGGAGGGGCAGGCAGTTCTTC,CASSLRGRGRQFF
-,15,TRBV7-2,-,TRBJ1-5,TGTGCCAGCAGCTTAGCTACGGGAGCCAATCAGCCCCAGCATTTT,CASSLATGANQPQHF
TRBD1,15,TRBV9,few,TRBJ1-4,TGTGCCAGCAGCGTAGGGACAGGCGGTAATGAAAAACTGTTTTTT,CASSVGTGGNEKLFF
-,18,TRBV7-5,once,TRBJ2-3,TGTGCCAGAAGCCATCAGGTGCAACAGGGTAATTACACAGATACGCAGTATTTT,CARSHQVQQGNYTDTQYF
-,12,TRBV25-1,-,TRBJ2-5,TGTGCCAGCAGTGGACTCCCAGGGACCCAGTACTTC,CASSGLPGTQYF
-,16,TRBV28,-,TRBJ1-3,TGTGCCAGCAGTTTGAGCCGACAGCCCCCTGGAAACACCATATATTTT,CASSLSRQPPGNTIYF
-,16,TRBV11-3,-,TRBJ1-1,TGTGCCAGCAAACACAGGGACCCACCCGTGGACACTGAAGCTTTCTTT,CASKHRDPPVDTEAFF
-,13,TRBV7-2,-,TRBJ2-1,TGTGCCAGCAGCTTAGTTCCCGACAATGAGCAGTTCTTC,CASSLVPDNEQFF
-,15,TRBV10-3,-,TRBJ1-4,TGTGCCATCAGTGAGTCTCTGGGGACGAGGGAAAAACTGTTTTTT,CAISESLGTREKLFF
TRBD1,13,TRBV7-9,-,TRBJ1-2,TGTGCCAGCAGCCAAGGACAGGGGTATGGCTACACCTTC,CASSQGQGYGYTF
-,17,TRBV29-1,-,TRBJ2-3,TGCAGCGTTGAGATCGGGGGACAGTCCAGGGGAACAGATACGCAGTATTTT,CSVEIGGQSRGTDTQYF
-,15,TRBV4-1,-,TRBJ1-2,TGCGCCAGCAGCCAAGGGCCGACAGCTAACTATGGCTACACCTTC,CASSQGPTANYGYTF
-,13,TRBV21-1,-,TRBJ2-1,TGTGCCAGCAGCAGGGGGCCCTACAATGAGCAGTTCTTC,CASSRGPYNEQFF